This T cell receptor beta chain derives from a study of T cell repertoires in cytomegalovirus infection. For the study at large: Carrying CMV and the relevant HLA type showed in public TCR beta signatures.

The V gene lost 6 bases and the J gene lost 1 base, with 22 bases spanning the gap. The germline V gene has CDR1 SEHNR and CDR2 FQNEAQ (reference sequence). The CDR3 covers 18 residues. TCRdb passed the reads through MiXCR, listing each CDR3 protein once. The data show roughly 340,000 distinct CDR3 sequences, around 29% seen once. A remark on this clonotype: What it recognizes is unknown.

The clonotype was recovered from a human donor in good health (CMV status not recorded). Some clones in this sample may be carry-over from other donors' samples. The specimen was cultured PBMCs, collected from culture after CMV antigen stimulation. V is TRBV7-9 and J is TRBJ1-5; a weak D match, TRBD1 (5 bases). Here the CDR3 reads CASRPTGPGLSSNQPQHF. The CDR3 DNA reads as TGTGCCAGCAGACCAACGGGCCCGGGGCTTTCCAGCAATCAGCCCCAGCATTTT.